This is a list of T cell receptor beta chains from one sample in a study of a mutant IDH1 vaccine in newly diagnosed glioma. Antigens for these TCRs are unknown. Profiling relied on immunoSEQ multiplex PCR, and the TCRdb table lists in-frame clones only, not all of them. The data show tens of thousands of clones, approximately 76% seen once. Here the sequenced sample was PBMCs, taken from a glioma patient whose treatment included an IDH1 peptide vaccine. The source of these receptors is a woman between 40 and 50 years old with glioma. Some clones in this sample may be carry-over from other donors' samples. Each CDR3 is given with its conserved first and last residue. The D gene is left open where the match is weak. Size tells how often a clone was seen (once, few, many) or the class of an expanded clone, and some rows leave it out.

length | size | J | D | V | CDR3 | DNA
14 | few | TRBJ1-1 | TRBD1 | TRBV5-1 | CASSLTPGTGEAFF | TGCGCCAGCAGCTTAACCCCCGGGACAGGCGAAGCTTTCTTT
13 | . | TRBJ1-1 | . | TRBV27 | CASSNRPGTEAFF | TGTGCCAGCAGCAACAGGCCTGGCACTGAAGCTTTCTTT
14 | . | TRBJ2-3 | . | TRBV19 | CASSIGGGTDTQYF | TGTGCCAGTAGTATAGGAGGGGGTACAGATACGCAGTATTTT
14 | . | TRBJ1-4 | . | TRBV14 | CASSQSSGNEKLFF | TGTGCCAGCAGCCAAAGTTCAGGGAATGAAAAACTGTTTTTT
16 | . | TRBJ1-2 | TRBD1 | TRBV27 | CASRPLGTGVDYGYTF | TGTGCCAGCAGGCCCTTAGGGACAGGGGTCGACTATGGCTACACCTTC
14 | few | TRBJ1-5 | . | TRBV30 | CAWNLGQNNQPQHF | TGTGCCTGGAATCTTGGACAGAACAATCAGCCCCAGCATTTT
13 | . | TRBJ1-3 | . | TRBV10-1 | CASSIRGGNTIYF | TGCGCCAGCAGTATTAGAGGAGGAAACACCATATATTTT
15 | . | TRBJ2-7 | . | TRBV5-6 | CASTIGVSSLLEQYF | TGTGCCAGCACCATTGGGGTCTCATCCCTCCTCGAGCAGTACTTC
13 | . | TRBJ2-5 | TRBD2 | TRBV5-6 | CASSFRGEETQYF | TGTGCCAGCAGCTTCCGGGGGGAAGAGACCCAGTACTTC
16 | . | TRBJ2-4 | TRBD1 | TRBV30 | CAWTSGTAVAKNIQYF | TGTGCCTGGACCTCCGGGACAGCAGTAGCCAAAAACATTCAGTACTTC
12 | . | TRBJ1-2 | . | TRBV5-1 | CASSFGLDGYTF | TGCGCCAGCAGCTTCGGACTTGATGGCTACACCTTC